One T cell receptor (beta chain) is described in this entry. The data originate from a study of Tregs in tolerant kidney transplant recipients. Method: immunoSEQ multiplex PCR; TCRdb's copy keeps in-frame clones and lacks some. The sample includes 68,000 or so clones, about 83% seen only once; the top ten take around 4.5%. Thawed PBMCs were FACS-sorted into unstimulated CD4+CD25+CD127- regulatory T cells, CD4+CD25- non-regulatory cells, CD4 and CD8 cells. The receptor comes from a human donor in good health. Specimen: CD4+ T cells from blood.

CDR3 sequence: CASSLAAGPIYEQYF. In DNA, the CDR3 is TGTGCCAGCAGCTTGGCGGCAGGACCCATCTACGAGCAGTACTTC. The rearrangement uses TRBV5-4 and TRBJ2-7, with no clear D. The CDR3 spans 15 residues. V lost 0 bases and J lost 3, with 13 bases in between. Germline CDR1 SGHNT, CDR2 YYREEE (reference sequence). Combining the CDR3 with reference TRBV5-4 and TRBJ2-7 gives the whole variable domain ETGVTQSPTHLIKTRGQQVTLRCSSQSGHNTVSWYQQALGQGPQFIFQYYREEENGRGNFPPRFSGLQFPNYSSELNVNALELDDSALYLCASSLAAGPIYEQYFGPGTRLTVT.